These 15 T cell receptor beta chains were all obtained from the same sample, sequenced in a study of T cell repertoires in aging, cancer and after chemotherapy. Amplification of TCR beta used genomic DNA extracted from peripheral blood. Multiplex touch-down PCR with TRB-A/B primers amplified rearranged V-D-J TRB sequences. MiXCR, applied by TCRdb to the multiplex PCR reads, yields one record per CDR3 protein. The table has a few thousand distinct CDR3 sequences, 50% to 65% seen once. Sequenced material: blood. Receptor source: a human donor with a blood cancer.

This sequence joins TRBV7-6 and TRBJ2-5, with 7 bases fitting TRBD2. Trimming removed 1 base from V and 4 bases from J; junction bases left unmatched: 3. This CDR3 has 14 amino acids. Germline lookup yields CDR1 SGHVS and CDR2 FNYEAQ. CDR3 in amino acids: CASSLGRGGETQYF. The CDR3 DNA reads as TGTGCCAGCAGCTTAGGGCGCGGGGGAGAGACCCAGTACTTC.

The chain is built from TRBV12-3 or TRBV12-4 and TRBJ1-1; 8 bases are a match to TRBD1. J gave up 10 bases and V 7 bases, and 8 bases lay outside the gene matches. The CDR3 runs 12 residues. The CDR3 spells CASTNTGGAAFF. The CDR3 DNA sequence: TGTGCCAGCACTAATACAGGGGGAGCAGCTTTCTTT.

This clonotype was picked up a small number of times. The chain links TRBV12-3 or TRBV12-4 to TRBJ1-2, with TRBD1 matching 9 bases. This CDR3 contains 13 residues. V shed 4 bases and J 7 bases; nucleotides not matched to a gene: 4. Written as DNA, the CDR3 is TGTGCCAGCAGTTGGGGGACAGGGACTGGCTACACCTTC. Translated, it gives CASSWGTGTGYTF.

V usage is TRBV12-3 or TRBV12-4 and J usage is TRBJ2-2, with 9 positions matching TRBD2. The CDR3 consists of 16 residues. V shed 6 bases and J 1 base; nucleotides not matched to a gene: 6. DNA for the CDR3: TGTGCCAGCAGATCCCGACTAGCGGAGAACACCGGGGAGCTGTTTTTT. This gives the protein CASRSRLAENTGELFF.

The genes are TRBV11-2 and TRBJ2-1; TRBD1 agrees at 8 bases. This CDR3 region has 15 residues. The germline gives CDR1 SGHAT, CDR2 FQNNGV. The trim removed 6 bases at V and 8 bases at J, leaving 12 bases unmatched. The CDR3 coding sequence is TGTGCCAGCAGATCCCAGGGGGCCCTTATCCATGAGCAGTTCTTC. This translates into CASRSQGALIHEQFF. The whole variable domain, remainder taken from reference TRBV11-2 and TRBJ2-1, is EAGVAQSPRYKIIEKRQSVAFWCNPISGHATLYWYQQILGQGPKLLIQFQNNGVVDDSQLPKDRFSAERLKGVDSTLKIQPAKLEDSAVYLCASRSQGALIHEQFFGPGTRLTVL.

J is TRBJ2-5 and V is TRBV20-1; D unresolved. The CDR3 runs 11 residues. The germline V gene encodes CDR1 DFQATT and CDR2 SNEGSKA (reference sequence). V lost 5 bases and J 5 bases, leaving 9 bases between the germline ends. CDR3 sequence (DNA): TGCAGTGCTCCAGTCGGGGAGACCCAGTACTTC. Its protein is CSAPVGETQYF.

The CDR3 here is CAWSVAYEQYF. The CDR3 DNA is TGTGCCTGGAGTGTTGCGTACGAGCAGTACTTC. V gene TRBV30 combines with J gene TRBJ2-7; D not certain. The CDR3 extends over 11 amino acids. Trimming stripped 0 bases from V and 4 bases from J, with 4 bases between. Germline V gene data show CDR1 as GTSNPN and CDR2 as SVGIG (reference sequence).

V is TRBV15 and J is TRBJ2-5, with D uncertain. Trimming removed 1 base from V and 6 bases from J, with 18 bases in between. The CDR3 is made up of 16 amino acids. CDR1 LNHNV and CDR2 YYDKDF come from the germline V gene (reference sequence). The CDR3 reads CATSRGDGTPVKTQYF. The CDR3 region has the DNA TGTGCCACCAGCAGAGGGGATGGCACCCCAGTGAAGACCCAGTACTTC. The full variable domain, in which reference TRBV15 and TRBJ2-5 provide the parts outside the CDR3, is DAMVIQNPRYQVTQFGKPVTLSCSQTLNHNVMYWYQQKSSQAPKLLFHYYDKDFNNEADTPDNFQSRRPNTSFCFLDIRSPGLGDTAMYLCATSRGDGTPVKTQYFGPGTRLLVL.

This chain connects TRBV6-5 to TRBJ2-1, with 8 bases lining up with TRBD1. The CDR3 length is 17 residues. The junction had 16 bases not matched to a gene; V was cut back by 2 bases and J by 10 bases. Germline lookup yields CDR1 MNHEY and CDR2 SVGAGI. The CDR3 region is CASSYAKTGAASYEQFF. The CDR3 region has the DNA TGTGCCAGCAGTTACGCTAAGACAGGGGCCGCCTCCTACGAGCAGTTCTTC.

The rearrangement uses TRBV7-6 and TRBJ2-7; no firm D call. CDR1 and CDR2 from the germline V gene are SGHVS and FNYEAQ. This CDR3 spans 14 amino acids. Trimming removed 1 base from V and 4 bases from J, with 11 bases in between. CDR3 sequence reads: CASSLERYPYEQYF. The CDR3 DNA follows: TGTGCCAGCAGCTTAGAGCGCTACCCATACGAGCAGTACTTC.

This clonotype appeared a single time. The genes are TRBV20-1 and TRBJ1-5; D is unresolved. There are 12 residues in the CDR3. V dropped 5 bases and J dropped 2 bases, with 7 bases sitting between them. CDR1 is DFQATT, CDR2 SNEGSKA, per germline (reference sequence). The chain's CDR3 is CSAYNGNQPQHF. In DNA form, the CDR3 reads TGCAGTGCTTACAACGGCAATCAGCCCCAGCATTTT.

Concerning this clonotype itself: This is likely a read error, given that the CDR3 carries no conserved phenylalanine or tryptophan at its end. The V call is TRBV11-1, the J call TRBJ1-2, with unresolved D. Germline V CDR1 and CDR2: SGHAT, FQDESV (reference sequence). The CDR3 covers 14 residues. V shed 4 bases and J shed 7 bases, with 16 bases lying between them. DNA of the CDR3: TGTGCCAGCAGCTGGCGGTTCTCTATGGGTGGCTACACCTTA. Its protein product is CASSWRFSMGGYTL.

The rearrangement links TRBV6-6 to TRBJ1-1, with 9 bases fitting TRBD1. V dropped 5 bases and J dropped 0; count of bases not matched to a gene: 7. In germline, CDR1 is MNHNY, CDR2 SVGAGI (reference sequence). The CDR3 has 16 amino acids. The CDR3 nucleotides read TGTGCCAGCAGTCCGGGACAGGGACGCATGAACACTGAAGCTTTCTTT. It translates to CASSPGQGRMNTEAFF.

The chain employs TRBV6-1 and TRBJ1-5; 8 bases fit TRBD1. Trimming removed 6 bases from V and 6 bases from J; junction bases left unmatched: 16. From germline, CDR1 is MNHNS and CDR2 SASEGT. The CDR3 runs 17 residues. The DNA of the CDR3 is TGTGCCAGCAGGATCTCCTTACGGACAGGGTTCGCTCAGCCCCAGCATTTT. Translating it yields CASRISLRTGFAQPQHF.

The rearrangement joins TRBV29-1 to TRBJ1-2; perhaps TRBD1 as D (5 bases). V was clipped by 3 bases and J by 2 bases, with 16 bases between them. CDR3 size: 15 residues. The germline gives CDR1 SQVTM, CDR2 ANQGSEA. For the CDR3, the DNA is TGCAGCGTTGAGCCCCGGGACTCTACCAACTATGGCTACACCTTC. This translates into CSVEPRDSTNYGYTF.